This T cell receptor (beta chain) is drawn from a study of early T cells in non-severe SARS-CoV-2 infection. Individual cDNA molecules received unique molecular identifiers. MiXCR, applied by TCRdb to the 5' RACE reads, yields one record per CDR3 protein. The sample comprises around 57,000 distinct CDR3 sequences, approximately 8% of which are singletons, and about a tenth rests with the top ten. This receptor was taken from an adult who was a healthcare worker with PCR-confirmed SARS-CoV-2 infection or an uninfected control (not recorded which). Sequenced material: whole blood.

CDR3 DNA sequence: TGTGCCAGCAGTACCAACAGGGGACGGGACGAGCAGTACTTC. Translating gives CASSTNRGRDEQYF. The V call is TRBV28, the J call TRBJ2-7; 7 bases are shared with TRBD1. The J segment lost 5 bases and the V segment lost 5 bases, leaving 9 bases of the junction unmatched. CDR1 MDHEN and CDR2 SYDVKM come from the germline V gene. CDR3 length equals 14 residues.